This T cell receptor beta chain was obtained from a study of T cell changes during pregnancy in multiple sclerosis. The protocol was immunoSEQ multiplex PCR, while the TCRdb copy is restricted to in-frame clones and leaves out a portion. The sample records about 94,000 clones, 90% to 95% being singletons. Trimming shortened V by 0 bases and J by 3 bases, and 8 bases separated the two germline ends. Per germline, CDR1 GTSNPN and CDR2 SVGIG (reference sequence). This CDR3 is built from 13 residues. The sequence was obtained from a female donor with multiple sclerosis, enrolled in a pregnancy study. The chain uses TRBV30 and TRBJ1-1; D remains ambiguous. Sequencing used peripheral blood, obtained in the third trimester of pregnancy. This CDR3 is CAWSVGGHTEAFF. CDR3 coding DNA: TGTGCCTGGAGTGTAGGAGGGCACACTGAAGCTTTCTTT. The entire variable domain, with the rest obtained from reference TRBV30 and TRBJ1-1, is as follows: SQTIHQWPATLVQPVGSPLSLECTVEGTSNPNLYWYRQAAGRGLQLLFYSVGIGQISSEVPQNLSASRPQDRQFILSSKKLLLSDSGFYLCAWSVGGHTEAFFGQGTRLTVV.